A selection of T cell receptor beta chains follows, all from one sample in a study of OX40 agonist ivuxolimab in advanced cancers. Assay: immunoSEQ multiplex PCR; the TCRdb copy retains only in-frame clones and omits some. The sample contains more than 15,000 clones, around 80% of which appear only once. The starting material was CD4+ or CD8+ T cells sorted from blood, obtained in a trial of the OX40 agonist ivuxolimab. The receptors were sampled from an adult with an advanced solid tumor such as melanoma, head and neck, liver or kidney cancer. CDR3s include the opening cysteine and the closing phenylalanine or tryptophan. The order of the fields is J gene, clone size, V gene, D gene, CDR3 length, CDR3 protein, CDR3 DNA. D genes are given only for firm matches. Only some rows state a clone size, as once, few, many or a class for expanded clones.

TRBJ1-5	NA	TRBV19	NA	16	CASSIRSQVSNQPQHF	TGTGCCAGTAGTATCCGTTCGCAGGTGAGCAATCAGCCCCAGCATTTT
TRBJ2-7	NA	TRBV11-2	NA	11	CASSFSDEQYF	TGTGCCAGCAGCTTTAGTGACGAGCAGTACTTC
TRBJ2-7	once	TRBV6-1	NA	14	CASRGTRPPYEQYF	TGTGCCAGCAGGGGAACTAGGCCCCCCTACGAGCAGTACTTC
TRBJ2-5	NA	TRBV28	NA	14	CASSSRTAKETQYF	TGTGCCAGCAGTTCTCGGACAGCCAAAGAGACCCAGTACTTC
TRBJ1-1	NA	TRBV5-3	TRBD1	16	CARSPWGQGAYTEAFF	TGTGCCAGAAGCCCCTGGGGACAGGGGGCCTACACTGAAGCTTTCTTT
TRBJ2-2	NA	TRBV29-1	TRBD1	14	CSVERGLDTGELFF	TGCAGCGTTGAAAGGGGGCTTGACACCGGGGAGCTGTTTTTT
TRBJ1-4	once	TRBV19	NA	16	CASSTGGRRGDEKLFF	TGTGCCAGTAGTACTGGGGGAAGAAGGGGGGATGAAAAACTGTTTTTT
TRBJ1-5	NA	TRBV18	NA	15	CASSLGDSSSQPQHF	TGTGCCAGCTCCCTCGGGGACTCGTCGAGCCAGCCCCAGCATTTT
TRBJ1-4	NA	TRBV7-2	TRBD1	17	CASRGGTGLLPREKLFF	TGTGCCAGCAGGGGGGGGACAGGTTTACTCCCAAGAGAAAAACTGTTTTTT
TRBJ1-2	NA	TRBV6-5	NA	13	CASSLDLNYGYTF	TGTGCCAGCAGCTTGGACCTGAACTATGGCTACACCTTC
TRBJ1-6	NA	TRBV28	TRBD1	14	CASSVDRVGSPLHF	TGTGCCAGCAGCGTGGACAGGGTAGGATCACCCCTCCACTTT
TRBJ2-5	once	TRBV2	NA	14	CASRGATREETQYF	TGTGCCAGCAGGGGAGCAACCAGGGAAGAGACCCAGTACTTC
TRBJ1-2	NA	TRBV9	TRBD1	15	CASSNPGTGSYGYTF	TGTGCCAGCAGCAACCCCGGGACAGGGAGCTATGGCTACACCTTC
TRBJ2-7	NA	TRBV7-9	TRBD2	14	CAITSGSNLYEQYF	TGTGCCATAACTAGCGGGAGCAACCTCTACGAGCAGTACTTC
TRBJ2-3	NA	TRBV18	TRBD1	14	CASSPDRASDTQYF	TGTGCCAGCTCCCCGGACAGGGCGTCAGATACGCAGTATTTT
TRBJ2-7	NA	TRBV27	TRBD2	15	CASSPTSGITYEQYF	TGTGCCAGCAGTCCGACTAGCGGGATTACCTACGAGCAGTACTTC
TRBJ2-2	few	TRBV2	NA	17	CASSPAPVYANTGELFF	TGTGCCAGCAGTCCCGCCCCAGTATATGCGAACACCGGGGAGCTGTTTTTT
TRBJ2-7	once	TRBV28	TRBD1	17	CASSSDRSPGRLYEQYF	TGTGCCAGCAGCTCGGACAGGTCTCCGGGAAGACTTTACGAGCAGTACTTC
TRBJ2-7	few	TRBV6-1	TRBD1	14	CASEGQWSSYEQYF	TGTGCCAGCGAGGGACAGTGGAGCTCCTACGAGCAGTACTTC
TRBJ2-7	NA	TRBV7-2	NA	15	CASSLQIGAVHEQYF	TGTGCCAGCAGCTTACAGATAGGGGCGGTACACGAGCAGTACTTC
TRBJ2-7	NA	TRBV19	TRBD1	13	CASSRQGAYEQYF	TGTGCCAGTAGTAGACAGGGAGCCTACGAGCAGTACTTC
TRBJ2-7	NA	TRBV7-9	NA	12	CASSASSAKQYF	TGTGCCAGCAGCGCCTCCTCAGCAAAACAGTACTTC
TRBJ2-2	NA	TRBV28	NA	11	CASSLLRELFF	TGTGCCAGCAGTCTCTTGAGGGAGCTGTTTTTT
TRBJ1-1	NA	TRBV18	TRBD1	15	CASSPRTGSNTEAFF	TGTGCCAGCTCACCAAGGACAGGCTCGAACACTGAAGCTTTCTTT
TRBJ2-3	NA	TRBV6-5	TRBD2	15	CASSQQGLAGDTQYF	TGTGCCAGCAGCCAACAAGGACTAGCAGGAGATACGCAGTATTTT
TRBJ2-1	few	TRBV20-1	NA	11	CSATYYNEQFF	TGCAGTGCCACATATTACAATGAGCAGTTCTTC
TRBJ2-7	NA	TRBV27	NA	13	CASSFRDGYEQYF	TGTGCCAGCAGTTTCCGGGACGGCTACGAGCAGTACTTC
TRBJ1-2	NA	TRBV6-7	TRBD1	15	CASSEGGTGRDGYTF	TGTGCCAGCAGTGAAGGGGGGACAGGGAGAGATGGCTACACCTTC
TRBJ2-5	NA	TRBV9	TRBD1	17	CASSTTPGTGFQETQYF	TGTGCCAGCAGCACCACCCCCGGGACAGGGTTTCAAGAGACCCAGTACTTC
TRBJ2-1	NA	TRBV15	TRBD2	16	CATSRGLARTYNEQFF	TGTGCCACCAGCCGTGGACTAGCGAGAACTTACAATGAGCAGTTCTTC
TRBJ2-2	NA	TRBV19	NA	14	CASISQRNTGELFF	TGTGCCAGTATCTCACAGAGGAACACCGGGGAGCTGTTTTTT
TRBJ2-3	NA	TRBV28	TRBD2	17	CASSSRLAGDNTDTQYF	TGTGCCAGCAGTTCAAGACTAGCGGGAGACAACACAGATACGCAGTATTTT
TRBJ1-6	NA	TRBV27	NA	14	CASSTGSHNSPLHF	TGTGCCAGCAGTACAGGGAGTCATAATTCACCCCTCCACTTT